This T cell receptor beta chain was identified during a study of PD-L1 blockade in urothelial cancer. Study at large: Blood was subjected to analysis at 3 weeks (second dose) and 6 weeks following treatment start.

This CDR3 has 13 amino acids. Trimming left V 4 bases short and J 6 bases short, with 13 bases between. Germline V gives CDR1 SGDLS, CDR2 YYNGEE. In its sample, this clone was seen a few times. As yet, its antigen is unknown. Study-wide points: A pretreatment blood TCR clonality that fell below the median predicted better progression-free and overall survival.

Method: immunoSEQ multiplex PCR; TCRdb's copy keeps in-frame clones and lacks some. The sample shows around 110,000 clones, 85% to 90% of them seen only once. The time point: peripheral blood 6 weeks after treatment start. Sequencing was performed on PBMCs, taken around atezolizumab (anti-PD-L1) treatment. The source of this sequence is a man aged 55 to 70 with urothelial cancer. The chain couples TRBV9 to TRBJ1-2, with unresolved D. The DNA of the CDR3 is TGTGCCAGCAGCCTAACTAGCCAGAATGGCTACACCTTC. Translated: CASSLTSQNGYTF.